This T cell receptor beta chain comes out of a study of blood T cell repertoires in COVID-19 (dated by TCRdb to the early 2020s). Some background on the complete study: Samples from collaborators originated in the United States, Italy and Spain and spanned both the acute and convalescent phases of COVID-19. The prospective study material was composed of cDNA or gDNA derived from T cells, B-cell-depleted T cells, or PBMCs. Subjects who had been exposed to COVID-19, were actively infected with it, or had recovered from it provided the deeply sampled blood TCRbeta repertoires that made up the dataset. The repertoires were released in a freely available public database meant as a resource for research on the immune response to SARS-CoV-2. Samples came from the ongoing ImmuneRACE study (first 160 participants) plus 1,254 subjects from 6 global collaborators. Nearly every sample came with metadata listing a de-identified subject ID, COVID-19 status, age in years and sex. HLA class I and class II types, where available, came from metadata supplied by the sample provider rather than from assay-based typing. The full study reports these points: How much clinical and demographic metadata was included differed by source and by participant, and the metadata was provided uncurated.

Worth noting for this clone: Its antigen remains undetermined. No base-level quality is on record; no much larger clone is a single base apart.

CDR1 and CDR2 are read off the germline V gene (reference sequence) as LGHDT and YNNKEL. Trimming removed 0 bases from V and 0 bases from J, leaving 10 bases between the germline ends. From its cysteine to its phenylalanine, the CDR3 spans 16 amino acids. Only the CDR3 DNA is retained, 48 bases long and in frame from the first base. Each collaborating institution followed its own protocols to collect whole blood in K2EDTA tubes. For TCRbeta analysis, collaborators shipped samples as frozen whole blood, isolated PBMCs, or DNA extracted from either of those sample types. TCRbeta CDR3 regions were amplified from genomic DNA by means of the immunoSEQ Assay, a bias-controlled multiplex PCR. The authors' analysis ran thus. Within the assay, amplification of reference gene primers was used to estimate how many nucleated cells each sample contained. To quantify the absolute abundance of each unique TCRbeta CDR3 rearrangement, sequence reads were collapsed and filtered. Productive Simpson clonality was computed per sample as the square root of Simpson's diversity index over productive rearrangements. Not all clones reach the TCRdb copy of this immuneACCESS table, which keeps in-frame sequences only. Checked studies attribute under half of the gap to unresolved V genes and leave the rest unexplained. The D gene and trimming were derived from the DNA, and the V and J assignments and clone size from that table. The sample data list more than 60,000 clones, and about nine tenths of these were observed just once. 20% to 25% of the sample is held by the ten biggest clonotypes.

Specimen: peripheral blood. The source is a woman in her 50s with active or convalescent COVID-19. Rearrangement joined TRBV3-1 (or the pseudogene TRBV3-2) to TRBJ2-3; the D gene remains uncertain. Read as DNA, the sequence is TGTGCCAGCAGCCAAGAGTCCAGGCCCAGCACAGATACGCAGTATTTT. The resulting protein is CASSQESRPSTDTQYF.